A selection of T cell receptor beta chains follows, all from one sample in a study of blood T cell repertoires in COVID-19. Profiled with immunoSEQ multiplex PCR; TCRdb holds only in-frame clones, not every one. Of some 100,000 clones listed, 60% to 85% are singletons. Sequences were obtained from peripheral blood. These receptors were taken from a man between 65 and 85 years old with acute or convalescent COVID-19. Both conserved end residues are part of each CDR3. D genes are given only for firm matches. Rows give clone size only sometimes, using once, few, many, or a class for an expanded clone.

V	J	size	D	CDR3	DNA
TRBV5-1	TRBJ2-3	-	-	CASSLQQAPTDTQYF	TGCGCCAGCAGCTTGCAGCAGGCGCCCACAGATACGCAGTATTTT
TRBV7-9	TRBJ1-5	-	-	CASSSAVLSNQPQHF	TGTGCCAGCAGCTCCGCAGTTCTTAGCAATCAGCCCCAGCATTTT
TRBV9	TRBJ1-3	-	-	CASGQGYSGNTIYF	TGTGCCAGCGGGCAGGGTTACTCTGGAAACACCATATATTTT
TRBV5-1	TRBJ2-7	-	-	CASSLSRGISYEQYF	TGCGCCAGCAGCTTGAGTCGCGGGATATCCTACGAGCAGTACTTC
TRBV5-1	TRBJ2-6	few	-	CASSLIRGSGANVLTF	TGCGCCAGCAGCTTGATCAGGGGTTCTGGGGCCAACGTCCTGACTTTC
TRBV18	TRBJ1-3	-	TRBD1	CASSLSPTTGTGNTIYF	TGTGCCAGCTCACTCAGCCCCACGACAGGGACTGGAAACACCATATATTTT
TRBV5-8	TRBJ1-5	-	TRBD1	CASSNGQGYQPQHF	TGTGCCAGCAGCAACGGACAGGGTTATCAGCCCCAGCATTTT
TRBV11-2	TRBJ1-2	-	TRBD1	CASRFQPGTGDGYTF	TGTGCCAGCAGGTTCCAGCCCGGGACAGGGGATGGCTACACCTTC
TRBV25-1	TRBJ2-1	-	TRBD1	CASSEYQGANTDEQFF	TGTGCCAGCAGTGAATATCAGGGGGCAAACACCGATGAGCAGTTCTTC
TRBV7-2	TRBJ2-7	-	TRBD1	CASSNGDSSYEQYF	TGTGCCAGCAGCAACGGGGACAGTTCCTACGAGCAGTACTTC
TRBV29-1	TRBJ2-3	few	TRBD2	CSVGTGTTTDTQYF	TGCAGCGTTGGCACCGGGACTACCACAGATACGCAGTATTTT
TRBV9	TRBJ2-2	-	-	CASSVATGELFF	TGTGCCAGCAGCGTAGCGACCGGGGAGCTGTTTTTT
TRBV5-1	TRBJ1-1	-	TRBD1	CASSVNPGTVNTEAFF	TGCGCCAGCAGCGTGAACCCCGGGACAGTAAACACTGAAGCTTTCTTT
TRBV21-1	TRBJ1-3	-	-	CASSKDAGTVSGNTIYF	TGTGCCAGCAGCAAAGATGCGGGGACCGTCTCTGGAAACACCATATATTTT
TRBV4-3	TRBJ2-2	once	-	CASSQDPAGYGELFF	TGCGCCAGCAGCCAAGATCCTGCGGGTTACGGGGAGCTGTTTTTT
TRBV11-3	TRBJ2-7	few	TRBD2	CASSVLPLEASGRTYEQYF	TGTGCCAGCAGCGTTCTACCCCTTGAGGCTAGCGGGAGGACCTACGAGCAGTACTTC
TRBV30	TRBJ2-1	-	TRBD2	CAWTPLSGSLGEQFF	TGTGCCTGGACCCCCCTTAGCGGGAGCTTGGGTGAGCAGTTCTTC
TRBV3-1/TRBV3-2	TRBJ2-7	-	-	CASSLGNLYEQYF	TGTGCCAGCAGCCTTGGCAACCTCTACGAGCAGTACTTC
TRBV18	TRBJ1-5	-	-	CASSPLPGAAQPQHF	TGTGCCAGCTCACCACTTCCAGGGGCGGCTCAGCCCCAGCATTTT
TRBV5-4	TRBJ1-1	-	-	CASSLFGGLDTEAFF	TGTGCCAGCAGCTTGTTTGGGGGCCTGGACACTGAAGCTTTCTTT
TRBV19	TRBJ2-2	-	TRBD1	CANARGTGNTGELFF	TGTGCGAACGCACGGGGGACAGGTAACACCGGGGAGCTGTTTTTT
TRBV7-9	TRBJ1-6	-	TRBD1	CASRGTTGASSPLHF	TGTGCCAGCAGGGGAACGACAGGGGCGAGCTCACCCCTCCACTTT
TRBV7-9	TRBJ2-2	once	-	CASSPRTFGELFF	TGTGCCAGCAGCCCTCGGACTTTTGGGGAGCTGTTTTTT
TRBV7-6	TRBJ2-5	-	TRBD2	CASSLGPAGGQETQYF	TGTGCCAGCAGCTTAGGACCAGCGGGGGGCCAAGAGACCCAGTACTTC
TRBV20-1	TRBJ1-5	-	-	CSASRDQPQHF	TGCAGTGCTAGCCGGGATCAGCCCCAGCATTTT
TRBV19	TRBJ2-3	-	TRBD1	CASRAEGARDTQYF	TGTGCCAGTAGGGCAGAGGGGGCCCGGGATACGCAGTATTTT
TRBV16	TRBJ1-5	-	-	CASSQSQSNQPQHF	TGTGCCAGCAGCCAATCTCAGAGCAATCAGCCCCAGCATTTT
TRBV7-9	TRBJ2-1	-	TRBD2	CASSLALAGSYNEQFF	TGTGCCAGCAGCTTAGCCCTAGCGGGGTCCTACAATGAGCAGTTCTTC
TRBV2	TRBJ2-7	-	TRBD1	CASSAEQGSDEQYF	TGTGCCAGCAGTGCAGAACAGGGGTCCGACGAGCAGTACTTC
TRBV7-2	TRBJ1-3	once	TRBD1	CASSLPGQDLRNTIYF	TGTGCCAGCAGCTTACCGGGACAGGATTTAAGAAACACCATATATTTT
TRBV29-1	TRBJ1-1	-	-	CSVVDSIMNTEAFF	TGCAGCGTTGTTGACAGTATCATGAACACTGAAGCTTTCTTT
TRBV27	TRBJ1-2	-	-	CASSPNREGYGYTF	TGTGCCAGCAGTCCGAACAGGGAAGGCTATGGCTACACCTTC
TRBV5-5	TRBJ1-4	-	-	CASSPPRPGNNEKLFF	TGTGCCAGCAGTCCGCCCCGACCAGGAAATAATGAAAAACTGTTTTTT
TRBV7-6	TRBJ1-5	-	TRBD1	CASSAGQGRQPQHF	TGTGCCAGCAGCGCGGGACAGGGACGTCAGCCCCAGCATTTT
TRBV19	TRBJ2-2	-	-	CASRRTANTGELFF	TGTGCCAGCAGACGAACAGCGAACACCGGGGAGCTGTTTTTT
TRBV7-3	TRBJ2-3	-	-	CASSPFGSGTDTQYF	TGTGCCAGCAGTCCTTTCGGGTCAGGCACAGATACGCAGTATTTT
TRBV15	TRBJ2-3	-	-	CATSPRGAGAPTDTQYF	TGTGCCACCAGCCCCCGGGGGGCAGGGGCTCCCACAGATACGCAGTATTTT
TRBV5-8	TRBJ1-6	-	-	CASSPAGYVGSPLHF	TGTGCCAGCAGCCCAGCGGGGTACGTGGGCTCACCCCTCCACTTT
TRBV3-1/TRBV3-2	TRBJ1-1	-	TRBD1	CASRNRGTEAFF	TGTGCCAGCAGGAACAGGGGAACTGAAGCTTTCTTT
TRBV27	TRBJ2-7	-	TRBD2	CASSPGTSSYEQYF	TGTGCCAGCAGTCCTGGGACTAGCTCCTACGAGCAGTACTTC
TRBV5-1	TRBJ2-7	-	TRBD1	CASSLVGGHEQYF	TGCGCCAGCAGCTTGGTAGGGGGCCACGAGCAGTACTTC